These T cell receptor beta chains were read from a single sample in a study of T cell responses to AZD1222 COVID-19 vaccine. This table comes from immunoSEQ multiplex PCR, and its TCRdb copy is limited to in-frame clones, with some not included. In the table there are 150,000 to 200,000 clones, almost 95% of which are singletons. The sequenced sample was peripheral blood, obtained on day 0 of AZD1222 vaccination. Source of these receptors: an adult in good health. The CDR3 runs from the conserved cysteine through the conserved F or W. The order of the fields is CDR3 DNA, CDR3 protein, J gene, D gene, clone size, V gene. D genes are given only for firm matches. Expanded clones are given a class, and other clones once, few, many or no size at all.

TGTGCCAGCTCACCTCAACAGGGGAATAATTCACCCCTCCACTTT	CASSPQQGNNSPLHF	TRBJ1-6	TRBD1	-	TRBV18
TGTGCCAGTAGTATGGACGGCTCCTACGAGCAGTACTTC	CASSMDGSYEQYF	TRBJ2-7	-	-	TRBV19
TGTGCCAGCAGCCGGAACTCATTAGAGAATCAGCCCCAGCATTTT	CASSRNSLENQPQHF	TRBJ1-5	-	-	TRBV27
TGTGCCAGCAGTGAAGCCCCCTACCGGGGTGGGGGCAATCAGCCCCAGCATTTT	CASSEAPYRGGGNQPQHF	TRBJ1-5	-	-	TRBV6-1
TGTGCCAGCAGCCAAAATACCGGAACGAACACCGGGGAGCTGTTTTTT	CASSQNTGTNTGELFF	TRBJ2-2	-	-	TRBV3-1/TRBV3-2
TGTGCCAGCAGCGTGACAGGGGCTGGGGCCAACGTCCTGACTTTC	CASSVTGAGANVLTF	TRBJ2-6	TRBD1	once	TRBV7-2
TGTGCCAGCAGTTTACTCGAGACACATACTATCCACTTT	CASSLLETHTIHF	TRBJ1-6	-	-	TRBV6-1
TGTGCCAGCAGTTTTGTCCAAGAGACCCAGTACTTC	CASSFVQETQYF	TRBJ2-5	-	-	TRBV12-3/TRBV12-4
TGTGCCAGCAGTCCCGGGGGGAACTACTATGGCTACACCTTC	CASSPGGNYYGYTF	TRBJ1-2	-	few	TRBV28
TGTGCCACCCCCGACAGGGGAAACAATCAGCCCCAGCATTTT	CATPDRGNNQPQHF	TRBJ1-5	TRBD1	-	TRBV19
TGTGCCACCATGCAGGGAAACTACGAGCAGTACTTC	CATMQGNYEQYF	TRBJ2-7	-	-	TRBV24-1
TGTGCCAGTAGAGCCAGGGGGGTCAACGGTGAGCAGTTCTTC	CASRARGVNGEQFF	TRBJ2-1	-	once	TRBV19
TGTGCCAGCAGCCAAGTCAGGGATAATTCACCCCTCCACTTT	CASSQVRDNSPLHF	TRBJ1-6	-	-	TRBV11-2
TGTGCCAGCAGCTTAGACAGCCACCGTGGAAACACCATATATTTT	CASSLDSHRGNTIYF	TRBJ1-3	-	-	TRBV5-4
TGTGCCAGCAGCCAGGTGGAGTACGAGCAGTACTTC	CASSQVEYEQYF	TRBJ2-7	-	-	TRBV3-1/TRBV3-2
TGCAGCGTTGAATTCCAGGAGAACACTGAAGCTTTCTTT	CSVEFQENTEAFF	TRBJ1-1	-	-	TRBV29-1
TGCGCCAGCAGCCCTGGTCCGAATCGGGATAATTCACCCCTCCACTTT	CASSPGPNRDNSPLHF	TRBJ1-6	-	-	TRBV10-1
TGCGCCAGCAGCCAGGGGACCTCGGGTGAGACTGAAGCTTTCTTT	CASSQGTSGETEAFF	TRBJ1-1	-	-	TRBV5-1
TGTGCCAGTAGTTGGGGGGACACCTACGAGCAGTACTTC	CASSWGDTYEQYF	TRBJ2-7	-	-	TRBV19
TGTGCCAGCAGCCAGGCCGCTGGGACCCAGTACTTC	CASSQAAGTQYF	TRBJ2-5	-	-	TRBV14
TGTGCCAGCAGCTTACGTCCGGCTAGCACAGATACGCAGTATTTT	CASSLRPASTDTQYF	TRBJ2-3	-	once	TRBV7-9
TGCGCCAGCAGTCGGGGACTAGTAAGAGCCGGGGAGCTGTTTTTT	CASSRGLVRAGELFF	TRBJ2-2	TRBD2	-	TRBV10-2
TGTGCCAGCAGCGTAAGTCCGGCGAACACTGAAGCTTTCTTT	CASSVSPANTEAFF	TRBJ1-1	-	-	TRBV9
TGTGCCAGCAGCTTAGCGCGGTGGGGGCCCAATCAGCCCCAGCATTTT	CASSLARWGPNQPQHF	TRBJ1-5	-	-	TRBV7-2
TGTGCCAGCAGCGAAACGGGACTAACCGCGTCTGGAAACACCATATATTTT	CASSETGLTASGNTIYF	TRBJ1-3	-	-	TRBV6-1
TGTGCCAGCAGCAGACAGGGGAATCAGCCCCAGCATTTT	CASSRQGNQPQHF	TRBJ1-5	TRBD1	-	TRBV5-6
TGCGCCAGCAGCTTGCCCAGCGCTGGGGAGCTGTTTTTT	CASSLPSAGELFF	TRBJ2-2	-	-	TRBV5-1
TGTGCCAGCTCCCCCCTGGGGGCTAACCCGGCGGACACTGAAGCTTTCTTT	CASSPLGANPADTEAFF	TRBJ1-1	-	-	TRBV18
TGTGCCAGCAGCTTGACTTTCTATGGCTACACCTTC	CASSLTFYGYTF	TRBJ1-2	-	once	TRBV7-9
TGTGCCAGCAGTTTATCGACAGGAGCTGAAAATTCACCCCTCCACTTT	CASSLSTGAENSPLHF	TRBJ1-6	-	-	TRBV27
TGTGCCAGCAGCTTAGTGGGAGCGGGGGGATCAGATACGCAGTATTTT	CASSLVGAGGSDTQYF	TRBJ2-3	TRBD2	once	TRBV7-2
TGTGCCAGCACTGAGGCACCTCCGAGGGGGAATTCACCCCTCCACTTT	CASTEAPPRGNSPLHF	TRBJ1-6	-	-	TRBV2
TGTGCCAGCAGCGCCAGCGGGGGGGCTCCCTACAATGAGCAGTTCTTC	CASSASGGAPYNEQFF	TRBJ2-1	TRBD2	-	TRBV5-4
TGCGCCACCAACATAACCCACCGGACAGGCGGGAGGTACACTGAAGCTTTCTTT	CATNITHRTGGRYTEAFF	TRBJ1-1	TRBD1	-	TRBV5-1
TGTGCCAGCAGCTTCGACAGGAGCACAGATACGCAGTATTTT	CASSFDRSTDTQYF	TRBJ2-3	-	once	TRBV7-9
TGTGCCAGCAGCGCCCCTGGGGCCGCTAATGAAAAACTGTTTTTT	CASSAPGAANEKLFF	TRBJ1-4	-	-	TRBV9
TGTGCCAGCAGTCCCCGGAGTCAGGGAAAAACTGAAGCTTTCTTT	CASSPRSQGKTEAFF	TRBJ1-1	-	few	TRBV3-1/TRBV3-2
TGTGCCAGCAGCCAAGAGACCCGACCCCATGGCTACACCTTC	CASSQETRPHGYTF	TRBJ1-2	-	-	TRBV3-1/TRBV3-2
TGTGCCAGTAGTATCCAGGGTAGGGAGCAGCCCCAGCATTTT	CASSIQGREQPQHF	TRBJ1-5	-	-	TRBV19
TGCGCCAGCAGCCAATCTCAGCTCACAGATACGCAGTATTTT	CASSQSQLTDTQYF	TRBJ2-3	-	many	TRBV4-1
TGTGCCAGCAGTCGACGGGACGTGAGTCAGCCCCAGCATTTT	CASSRRDVSQPQHF	TRBJ1-5	-	-	TRBV28
TGTGCCAGCAGCGCAACAGGGCTCCGTTCGTTCGCTTTCTTT	CASSATGLRSFAFF	TRBJ1-1	-	-	TRBV11-1
TGTGCCAGCACTGGGACATTTGAAGCTTTCTTT	CASTGTFEAFF	TRBJ1-1	-	-	TRBV2
TGTGCCAGTAGCGGGGCAGGGGGACGCCGTTCGACCCAGTACTTC	CASSGAGGRRSTQYF	TRBJ2-5	TRBD1	-	TRBV19
TGTGCCAGCAGCCAAGCGGTCAGGGACAACCAGCCCCAGCATTTT	CASSQAVRDNQPQHF	TRBJ1-5	-	-	TRBV4-2